This is a list of T cell receptor beta chains from one sample in a study of blood T cell repertoires in COVID-19. Clones were read by immunoSEQ multiplex PCR, and TCRdb kept only the in-frame ones, dropping some. Among around 260,000 clones listed, about 87% were seen once. The sample taken for sequencing was peripheral blood. These receptors all stem from a woman aged 45-59 years with acute or convalescent COVID-19. CDR3s include the opening cysteine and the closing phenylalanine or tryptophan. D genes are given only for firm matches. Clone size is not always given. Where it is, it says once, few, many or a class for expanded clones.

d_call | j_call | clone_size | v_call | cdr3_aa | cdr3_nt
TRBD2 | TRBJ2-1 | . | TRBV5-4 | CASSSPAGGVYNEQFF | TGTGCCAGCAGCAGCCCTGCCGGGGGGGTATACAATGAGCAGTTCTTC
. | TRBJ2-7 | . | TRBV4-2 | CASSQDILTTAYEQYF | TGTGCCAGCAGCCAAGATATCTTGACAACAGCCTACGAGCAGTACTTC
. | TRBJ1-1 | . | TRBV2 | CASHSQGSTEAFF | TGTGCCAGCCATTCACAGGGTTCCACTGAAGCTTTCTTT
. | TRBJ2-5 | . | TRBV27 | CATSRAGAETQYF | TGTGCCACGTCCCGGGCAGGGGCAGAGACCCAGTACTTC
. | TRBJ2-2 | . | TRBV11-2 | CASNYGQSRTGELFF | TGTGCCAGCAACTACGGACAGAGTAGGACCGGGGAGCTGTTTTTT
. | TRBJ2-1 | . | TRBV19 | CASSPWGRGAQNEQFF | TGTGCCAGTAGCCCATGGGGGAGGGGGGCGCAAAATGAGCAGTTCTTC
. | TRBJ1-4 | . | TRBV9 | CASSGDPYRGDAEKLFF | TGTGCCAGCAGCGGAGACCCCTATCGGGGTGACGCGGAAAAACTGTTTTTT
. | TRBJ1-5 | . | TRBV12-3/TRBV12-4 | CASSQGSNQPQHF | TGTGCCAGCAGTCAGGGAAGCAATCAGCCCCAGCATTTT
TRBD1 | TRBJ1-4 | once | TRBV4-2 | CASSPKPGQGDEKLFF | TGTGCCAGCAGCCCAAAACCGGGACAGGGGGATGAAAAACTGTTTTTT
. | TRBJ2-7 | . | TRBV19 | CASSEDTPYEQYF | TGTGCCAGTAGCGAGGATACTCCCTACGAGCAGTACTTC
. | TRBJ2-3 | . | TRBV24-1 | CATSDLRGAGDTQYF | TGTGCCACCAGTGATTTGCGGGGGGCCGGGGATACGCAGTATTTT
TRBD2 | TRBJ2-1 | . | TRBV14 | CASSAQLAGVNEQFF | TGTGCCAGCAGCGCACAACTAGCGGGAGTAAATGAGCAGTTCTTC